Following are 21 T cell receptor beta chains from one sample sequenced in a study of CXCR3-negative and CXCR3-positive naive CD8 T cells. The TRB cDNA libraries were prepared by 5' RACE with UMI labels. TCRdb reprocessed the 5' RACE reads, with one entry per CDR3 protein and no DNA. The data include about 120,000 distinct CDR3 sequences; the top ten clones carry 0.29%. Sequenced material: naive CXCR3- CD8+ T cells from blood. Specified subset: CD45RO-CCR7+CD27+CD95- naive CD8+ T cells lacking CXCR3 (TNR3-). All receptors derive from a human donor in good health. Some clones in this sample may be carry-over from other donors' samples.

The chain carries TRBV28 and TRBJ2-1; absent DNA, TCRdb's TRBD1 call cannot be checked. Germline assignment: CDR1 MDHEN and CDR2 SYDVKM. This CDR3 contains 15 residues. The CDR3 loop is CASRPQGQRNNEQFF.

The rearrangement uses TRBV4-1 and TRBJ2-5; TCRdb's D call, TRBD1, is unchecked because there is no DNA. CDR3 length: 15 residues. Germline assignment: CDR1 MGHRA and CDR2 YSYEKL. CDR3 sequence reads: CASSQEGGLQETQYF.

The chain carries TRBV3-1 and TRBJ2-7; TCRdb's assignment of TRBD1 cannot be checked, as there is no DNA. The CDR3 is 15 residues long. CDR1 and CDR2 from the germline V gene are LGHDT and YNNKEL (reference sequence). CDR3 sequence: CASRTGQGRSYEQYF.

This rearrangement joins TRBV7-9 to TRBJ2-7; TCRdb's D call, TRBD1, is unchecked because there is no DNA. The germline CDR1 and CDR2 sequences are SEHNR and FQNEAQ (reference sequence). The CDR3 covers 13 residues. The CDR3 is CASSRGTTYEQYF.

The chain links TRBV12-3 or TRBV12-4 to TRBJ2-1; TCRdb reports TRBD1, a call that lacks DNA to check it against. This CDR3 comprises 13 residues. This CDR3 is CASTGGGFNEQFF.

The chain is built from TRBV27 and TRBJ2-7; the D call from TCRdb, TRBD2, cannot be confirmed without DNA. Germline-derived CDR1 and CDR2 are MNHEY and SMNVEV (reference sequence). The CDR3 runs 14 residues. The CDR3 region is CASSLRPEVYEQYF.

The chain is built from TRBV19 and TRBJ2-1. Germline loops: CDR1 LNHDA, CDR2 SQIVND (reference sequence). The CDR3 covers 11 residues. CDR3 sequence reads: CASSTYNEQFF.

The chain joins TRBV25-1 to TRBJ2-7; TCRdb names TRBD1, which stays unverified in the absence of DNA. The germline V gene has CDR1 MGHDK and CDR2 SYGVNS. This CDR3 has 17 amino acids. The chain's CDR3 is CASSERSLTDTTYEQYF.

V and J are TRBV5-1 and TRBJ2-3; no DNA is available, so the TRBD2 call from TCRdb remains unchecked. Germline CDR1 is SGHRS and CDR2 is YFSETQ. The CDR3 sequence is 12 residues long. CDR3 protein: CASRGGTDTQYF.

The genes are TRBV20-1 and TRBJ2-1; the TCRdb call, TRBD2, lacks DNA for checking. Germline V CDR1 and CDR2: DFQATT, SNEGSKA (reference sequence). This CDR3 region has 13 residues. CDR3 residues: CRASSGGPNEQFF.

The J gene is TRBJ2-1, the V gene TRBV10-3. The length of the CDR3 is 16 residues. The V gene's germline CDR1 is ENHRY and CDR2 SYGVKD. The CDR3 here is CAISESAGSSYNEQFF.

The chain carries TRBV19 and TRBJ2-1. Germline V gene sequence: CDR1 LNHDA, CDR2 SQIVND (reference sequence). The CDR3 is 13 amino acids. CDR3: CASSIVGYNEQFF.

The CDR3: CASSPTDRTETGELFF. V and J are TRBV6-5 and TRBJ2-2; the TCRdb D gene call, TRBD1, has no DNA to confirm it. The length of the CDR3 is 16 residues. CDR1 and CDR2 (germline): MNHEY, SVGAGI.

This rearrangement joins TRBV28 to TRBJ2-7; lacking DNA, the TRBD2 call made by TCRdb goes unchecked. Per germline, CDR1 MDHEN and CDR2 SYDVKM. The CDR3 extends over 16 amino acids. CDR3 residues: CASSLGLAELSYEQYF.

The J gene is TRBJ2-2, the V gene TRBV15; TCRdb's D call of TRBD2 is untestable without DNA. CDR1 LNHNV and CDR2 YYDKDF come from the germline V gene (reference sequence). This CDR3 contains 12 residues. The CDR3 spells CATSRGGGELFF.

The chain carries TRBV29-1 and TRBJ2-1; absent DNA, TCRdb's TRBD1 call cannot be checked. Germline V lookup: CDR1 SQVTM, CDR2 ANQGSEA. The CDR3 extends over 16 amino acids. CDR3 amino acids: CSVKLGTASTYNEQFF.

CDR3 residues: CASSFGGGQETQYF. The chain employs TRBV12-3 or TRBV12-4 and TRBJ2-5; TCRdb gives TRBD1 as the D gene, but with no DNA this cannot be confirmed. The CDR3 loop spans 14 amino acids.

The rearrangement joins TRBV15 to TRBJ2-2; no DNA is available, so the TRBD1 call from TCRdb remains unchecked. In germline, CDR1 is LNHNV, CDR2 YYDKDF (reference sequence). The CDR3 is made up of 16 amino acids. CDR3 loop: CATSKPGQLNTGELFF.

The V gene is TRBV6-2 or TRBV6-3, the J gene TRBJ2-2; the D gene TCRdb calls, TRBD1, cannot be checked with no DNA. Germline CDR1 reads MNHEY; CDR2 reads SVGEGT. The CDR3 loop spans 14 amino acids. The CDR3 protein is CASSPGGNTGELFF.

The chain employs TRBV10-3 and TRBJ1-2; TCRdb outputs TRBD1, but without DNA this stays unchecked. This CDR3 has 15 amino acids. Germline CDR1 reads ENHRY; CDR2 reads SYGVKD. CDR3 loop: CAIYSSTGVFYGYTF.

J is TRBJ1-2 and V is TRBV29-1; TCRdb designates TRBD1, a call that cannot be tested without DNA. Germline V gene data show CDR1 as SQVTM and CDR2 as ANQGSEA. The CDR3 runs 13 residues. CDR3 amino acids: CSVEDRGRFGYTF.